One and the same sample provided the 22 T cell receptor beta chains below, sequenced in a study of blood T cell repertoires in COVID-19 (dated by TCRdb to about 2020). Library preparation was by the immunoSEQ multiplex PCR assay. TCRdb re-hosts the immuneACCESS table, in-frame sequences only. Its copies lack some clones; in the studies checked, an unresolved V gene accounts for under half of them, and the cause for the rest is not known. The sample includes a few hundred thousand clones, with around 91% observed a single time. The ten largest clones capture approximately 4.5% of the sample. Specimen: PBMCs or T cells enriched from blood (not recorded which). These receptors were obtained from a woman aged 18-29 years with acute COVID-19.

This clone has more than one count but fewer than ten. The V call is TRBV9, the J call TRBJ2-7; 9 bases match TRBD2. V dropped 0 bases and J dropped 0; count of bases not matched to a gene: 4. The germline V gene encodes CDR1 SGDLS and CDR2 YYNGEE. The CDR3 loop spans 16 amino acids. The CDR3 DNA reads as TGTGCCAGCAGCGTAGGGGCGGGAGGGAGCTCCTACGAGCAGTACTTC. This codes for CASSVGAGGSSYEQYF.

The rearrangement links TRBV6-5 to TRBJ2-5; D is unclear. V was clipped by 0 bases and J by 6 bases, with 8 bases between them. This CDR3 has 13 amino acids. The germline V gene has CDR1 MNHEY and CDR2 SVGAGI. The CDR3 coding sequence is TGTGCCAGCAGTTACTCGTCTTTTAAGACCCAGTACTTC. This codes for CASSYSSFKTQYF.

The chain employs TRBV5-1 and TRBJ2-1; 13 bases fit TRBD2. Germline CDR1 and CDR2: SGHRS and YFSETQ. This CDR3 comprises 15 residues. The V gene end was trimmed by 4 bases and the J gene end by 7 bases; junction bases not matched to a gene: 5. Here the CDR3 DNA reads TGCGCCAGCAGCGTAGGGACTAGCGGGACGAATGAGCAGTTCTTC. This sequence encodes CASSVGTSGTNEQFF.

This chain links TRBV7-3 with TRBJ2-7; 11 nucleotides line up with TRBD2. The CDR3 contains 14 residues. Trimming took 6 bases from V and 6 from J; bases not matched to a gene: 7. Germline V gene lookup returns CDR1 SGHTA and CDR2 FQGTGA. CDR3 amino acids: CASRGLAEGGEQYF. For the CDR3, the DNA is TGTGCCAGCAGGGGACTAGCGGAAGGCGGCGAGCAGTACTTC.

CDR3 DNA: TGTGCCAGCAGCCAAGACAGGGGGCATGGCTACACCTTC. Protein: CASSQDRGHGYTF. This chain connects TRBV3-1 (or the pseudogene TRBV3-2) to TRBJ1-2; the match to TRBD1 covers 8 bases. This CDR3 is 13 amino acids long. V gave up 0 bases and J gave up 6 bases; unmatched junction bases: 0. Looked up from germline, CDR1 is LGHDT and CDR2 is YNNKEL (reference sequence).

This chain joins TRBV5-1 and TRBJ2-3; TRBD1 aligns across 8 bases. Germline V gene sequence: CDR1 SGHRS, CDR2 YFSETQ. Trimming cost V 3 bases and J 6 bases; bases outside gene matches: 6. This CDR3 comprises 14 residues. CDR3 sequence reads: CASSSQGVSDTQYF. In nucleotides, the CDR3 is TGCGCCAGCAGCTCACAGGGGGTTTCGGATACGCAGTATTTT.

The chain couples TRBV28 to TRBJ1-2, with D possibly being TRBD1 (6 bases). Germline V gene sequence: CDR1 MDHEN, CDR2 SYDVKM. V shed 3 bases and J shed 4 bases, with 15 bases lying between them. The CDR3 sequence is 15 residues long. CDR3 nucleotide sequence: TGTGCCAGCAGTTTGCAGGGGCTTCGGGGCTATGGCTACACCTTC. Its translation: CASSLQGLRGYGYTF.

V gene TRBV4-1 combines with J gene TRBJ2-1; 14 nucleotides align to TRBD2. The V segment lost 4 bases and the J segment 11 bases; nucleotides outside the gene matches: 10. From germline, CDR1 is MGHRA and CDR2 YSYEKL. This CDR3 region has 16 residues. The CDR3 DNA follows: TGCGCCAGCAGCCTCTTAGGGACTAGCGGGGGTTATCAGCAGTTCTTC. Protein sequence: CASSLLGTSGGYQQFF.

The chain recombines TRBV28 with TRBJ1-5; the match to TRBD1 covers 10 bases. With V trimmed by 2 bases and J by 4 bases, 2 bases remained unmatched. Germline V gene lookup returns CDR1 MDHEN and CDR2 SYDVKM. The CDR3 loop spans 15 amino acids. CDR3: CASSLDRGPNQPQHF. CDR3 DNA: TGTGCCAGCAGTTTAGACAGGGGGCCAAATCAGCCCCAGCATTTT.

V usage is TRBV7-3 and J usage is TRBJ2-7; no definite D call. Germline lookup yields CDR1 SGHTA and CDR2 FQGTGA. Trimming removed 1 base from V and 0 bases from J, with 4 bases in between. The CDR3 runs 13 residues. CDR3 bases: TGTGCCAGCAGCTTAAGTCACTCCTACGAGCAGTACTTC. Translating gives CASSLSHSYEQYF. The full variable domain, its missing parts supplied by reference TRBV7-3 and TRBJ2-7, is GAGVSQTPSNKVTEKGKYVELRCDPISGHTALYWYRQSLGQGPEFLIYFQGTGAADDSGLPNDRFFAVRPEGSVSTLKIQRTERGDSAVYLCASSLSHSYEQYFGPGTRLTVT.

The V call is TRBV10-3, the J call TRBJ2-1, with a weak D call TRBD2 (5 bases). Germline V gives CDR1 ENHRY, CDR2 SYGVKD. V dropped 1 base and J dropped 3 bases, with 10 bases sitting between them. This CDR3 is 15 amino acids long. For the CDR3, the DNA is TGTGCCATCAGTGAGTGGGAGCAGAACTACAATGAGCAGTTCTTC. Amino acid sequence: CAISEWEQNYNEQFF.

The chain recombines TRBV11-2 with TRBJ2-3; perhaps TRBD2 as D (5 bases). Germline V CDR1 and CDR2: SGHAT, FQNNGV. The CDR3 totals 14 residues. Trimming took off 7 bases at V and 2 bases at J, with 13 bases between the two ends. CDR3 sequence reads: CASTRGIHTDTQYF. The CDR3 DNA follows: TGTGCCAGCACCCGGGGTATTCACACAGATACGCAGTATTTT.

The V gene is TRBV19, the J gene TRBJ1-2; D call uncertain. V was pared by 7 bases and J by 4 bases, with 10 bases between. This CDR3 has 12 residues. Germline V gene sequence: CDR1 LNHDA, CDR2 SQIVND (reference sequence). CDR3 nucleotides: TGTGCCAGTACTGTCTCCGGCTATGGCTACACCTTC. This sequence encodes CASTVSGYGYTF. The whole variable domain, remainder taken from reference TRBV19 and TRBJ1-2, is DGGITQSPKYLFRKEGQNVTLSCEQNLNHDAMYWYRQDPGQGLRLIYYSQIVNDFQKGDIAEGYSVSREKKESFPLTVTSAQKNPTAFYLCASTVSGYGYTFGSGTRLTVV.

In the case of this clone: The junction shows a germline mismatch at one end, possibly a read error. CDR3 amino acids: CASSLRTSAYTGVETQYF. CDR3 DNA: TGTGCTAGCAGCTTACGGACTAGCGCATACACCGGGGTAGAGACCCAGTACTTC. The chain carries TRBV7-7 and TRBJ2-5; the match to TRBD2 covers 9 bases. The CDR3 is 18 residues long. Germline V gives CDR1 SSHAT, CDR2 FNYEAQ (reference sequence).

V and J are TRBV27 and TRBJ2-7; TRBD1 might be the D (7 bases). Germline V gene lookup returns CDR1 MNHEY and CDR2 SMNVEV (reference sequence). Trimming shortened V by 5 bases and J by 4 bases, and 24 bases separated the two germline ends. The CDR3 runs 17 residues. In DNA form, the CDR3 reads TGTGCCAGCAGTCGAAAGAAGGGGCCAGGGGGGAAGTACGAGCAGTACTTC. Its protein product is CASSRKKGPGGKYEQYF.

The CDR3 reads CAWSVQGYNEQFF. CDR3 coding DNA: TGTGCCTGGTCCGTTCAGGGGTACAATGAGCAGTTCTTC. V usage is TRBV30 and J usage is TRBJ2-1, with D possibly being TRBD1 (6 bases). Germline assignment: CDR1 GTSNPN and CDR2 SVGIG (reference sequence). The CDR3 has 13 amino acids. V was shortened by 5 bases and J by 4 bases, with 12 bases between the two germline ends.

The rearrangement uses TRBV9 and TRBJ2-1; D ambiguous. Trimming pared 6 bases from V and 8 bases from J, leaving 15 bases between. This CDR3 is 13 amino acids long. Germline lookup yields CDR1 SGDLS and CDR2 YYNGEE. CDR3 region: CASKADSRDEQFF. CDR3 DNA sequence: TGTGCCAGCAAAGCCGATAGCCGGGATGAGCAGTTCTTC. Variable domain in full (rest from reference TRBV9 and TRBJ2-1): DSGVTQTPKHLITATGQRVTLRCSPRSGDLSVYWYQQSLDQGLQFLIQYYNGEERAKGNILERFSAQQFPDLHSELNLSSLELGDSALYFCASKADSRDEQFFGPGTRLTVL.

This clone appeared once. This rearrangement joins TRBV27 to TRBJ1-4, with 10 bases lining up with TRBD1. The trim removed 3 bases at V and 5 bases at J, leaving 6 bases unmatched. In germline, CDR1 is MNHEY, CDR2 SMNVEV (reference sequence). The CDR3 is 16 amino acids. This chain's CDR3 is CASSLLPGQGNEKLFF. The CDR3 DNA follows: TGTGCCAGCAGTTTGTTACCGGGACAGGGGAATGAAAAACTGTTTTTT.

The chain links TRBV30 to TRBJ2-5, with D possibly matching TRBD2 (6 bases). V was trimmed by 1 base and J by 6 bases, leaving 12 bases between them. Germline-derived CDR1 and CDR2 are GTSNPN and SVGIG (reference sequence). The CDR3 sequence is 13 residues long. Here the CDR3 DNA reads TGTGCCTGGAGTGGGGTAGCGGTTCAGACCCAGTACTTC. Protein: CAWSGVAVQTQYF.

This sequence joins TRBV19 and TRBJ1-2, with TRBD1 identical over 12 bases. V was clipped by 3 bases and J by 8 bases; unmatched bases: 4. This CDR3 region has 14 residues. Per germline, CDR1 LNHDA and CDR2 SQIVND (reference sequence). This CDR3 reads CASSIRDRGRGYTF. DNA of the CDR3: TGTGCCAGTAGTATCCGGGACAGGGGGCGCGGCTACACCTTC.

This chain connects TRBV19 to TRBJ2-5; D gene unclear. The V end lost 3 bases, the J end lost 1 base, and 9 bases lay between the germline ends. In germline, CDR1 is LNHDA, CDR2 SQIVND (reference sequence). The CDR3 loop spans 14 amino acids. The CDR3 DNA follows: TGTGCCAGTAGTATGTCGGTGTTCCAAGAGACCCAGTACTTC. Translation gives CASSMSVFQETQYF.

This clone occurred once. V is TRBV27 and J is TRBJ2-1; perhaps TRBD1 as D (6 bases). Germline CDR1 reads MNHEY; CDR2 reads SMNVEV (reference sequence). Trimming took 5 bases from V and 0 from J, leaving 14 bases between them. The CDR3 contains 16 residues. The CDR3 reads CASSPRGSSSYNEQFF. The CDR3, as DNA: TGTGCCAGCAGTCCGAGGGGGTCTAGCTCCTACAATGAGCAGTTCTTC.